This TCR beta chain was recovered during a study of glioma-infiltrating T cells after dendritic cell vaccination. Notes on the study in general: Longer survival after dendritic cell vaccination followed higher pretreatment TIL content.

The immunoSEQ assay amplified TCRB CDR3 from up to roughly 2 ug DNA. The primer mix had 60 V beta and 13 J beta primers. Profiled with immunoSEQ multiplex PCR; TCRdb holds only in-frame clones, not every one. The sample has 90,000 to 110,000 clones, around 87% seen once. Time point defined: after dendritic cell vaccination, including at tumor progression/relapse. With 7 bases clipped from V and 3 bases from J, the junction kept 17 bases outside the gene matches. The CDR3 loop spans 18 amino acids. The germline gives CDR1 LNHDA, CDR2 SQIVND (reference sequence). A note on this clone: Antigen unknown.

This sequence joins TRBV19 and TRBJ2-2, with 7 bases matching TRBD1. This sequence was found in a human donor with glioblastoma. The sequenced sample was blood, obtained after dendritic cell vaccination. This chain's CDR3 is CASMGLRPGQRDTGELFF. The CDR3, as DNA: TGTGCCAGTATGGGGCTGAGACCGGGACAGAGAGACACCGGGGAGCTGTTTTTT. The whole variable domain, remainder taken from reference TRBV19 and TRBJ2-2, is DGGITQSPKYLFRKEGQNVTLSCEQNLNHDAMYWYRQDPGQGLRLIYYSQIVNDFQKGDIAEGYSVSREKKESFPLTVTSAQKNPTAFYLCASMGLRPGQRDTGELFFGEGSRLTVL.